This passage covers 6 T cell receptor beta chains from one sample sequenced in a study of post-analysis software for immune sequencing data. General observations from the study: In patients, TRBV5-6, TRBV5-1 and TRBV20-1 belonged to several TRBV segments found more frequently than in controls.

Their target antigens are unknown. Unique molecular identifiers had been added to the TCR beta cDNA libraries. Using its own MiXCR run on the PCR reads, TCRdb lists one record per CDR3 protein. The sample has roughly 600,000 distinct CDR3 sequences, about 40% seen once; the top ten hold about 1.5%. The source material was blood. These receptor sequences come from a girl under 18 with multiple sclerosis.

The V call is TRBV10-3, the J call TRBJ1-1; D unclear. This CDR3 is built from 15 residues. Trimming took off 2 bases at V and 4 bases at J, with 14 bases between the two ends. In germline, CDR1 is ENHRY, CDR2 SYGVKD. DNA of the CDR3: TGTGCCATCAGTGAGGCGACATCGTGGAGCACTGAAGCTTTCTTT. This sequence encodes CAISEATSWSTEAFF.

In its sample, this clonotype was seen a few times. The chain carries TRBV20-1 and TRBJ2-7; perhaps TRBD2 as D (6 bases). The CDR3 covers 16 residues. Trimming took off 0 bases at V and 7 bases at J, with 22 bases between the two ends. Germline V gene sequence: CDR1 DFQATT, CDR2 SNEGSKA (reference sequence). The CDR3 region is CSARDGGTATLLEQYF. For the CDR3, the DNA is TGCAGTGCTAGAGATGGGGGGACCGCCACTCTCCTGGAGCAGTACTTC.

J is TRBJ2-1 and V is TRBV12-3 or TRBV12-4, with 9 bases matching TRBD2. The CDR3 runs 15 residues. The V and J ends lost 3 bases and 3 bases, in that order; junction bases with no gene match: 3. In nucleotides, the CDR3 is TGTGCCAGCAGTTTGCTAGCGGGGAACTACAATGAGCAGTTCTTC. This sequence encodes CASSLLAGNYNEQFF.

This clonotype was seen more than once but under ten times. CDR3 amino acids: CASSYAADRALRYGYTF. The CDR3 DNA reads TGTGCCAGCAGTTACGCGGCTGACAGGGCTTTACGGTATGGCTACACCTTC. This chain uses TRBV6-6 with TRBJ1-2, with 7 bases identical to TRBD1. V trimming: 2 bases; J trimming: 5 bases; junction bases outside the gene matches: 14. Germline V gene sequence: CDR1 MNHNY, CDR2 SVGAGI (reference sequence). The CDR3 has 17 residues.

This clonotype was observed a few times. V usage is TRBV6-6 and J usage is TRBJ2-7, with 8 bases fitting TRBD2. The V segment lost 6 bases and the J segment 1 base; nucleotides outside the gene matches: 2. Germline V CDR1 and CDR2: MNHNY, SVGAGI (reference sequence). The CDR3 length is 13 residues. Written as DNA, the CDR3 is TGTGCCAGCAGCATAGCGGGGTCCTACGAGCAGTACTTC. Translated: CASSIAGSYEQYF.

This clonotype was seen more than once but under ten times. The rearrangement links TRBV12-3 or TRBV12-4 to TRBJ1-2; unclear D gene. The CDR3 consists of 14 residues. Trimming removed 5 bases at V and 5 bases at J, with 15 bases between. The CDR3 region has the DNA TGTGCCAGCAGTAAGAGTTTAGTATCTTATGGCTACACCTTC. This translates into CASSKSLVSYGYTF.